The 16 T cell receptor beta chains presented below share a single source sample, sequenced in a study of shared clonotypes between healthy human individuals. The method was immunoSEQ multiplex PCR; TCRdb's version includes in-frame clones alone and lacks a portion of them. The top ten clones hold under 0.45% of a sample with 2 million to 2.5 million clones, roughly 93% of them seen once. The specimen was naive CD4+ T cells from PBMCs. Subset described: CD45RA+ positively selected. The source of these receptors is a man younger than 35 in good health. Some clones in this sample may be carry-over from other donors' samples.

This clone was seen more than once but under ten times. An end of the junction does not agree with germline; a read error may underlie this. CDR3 nucleotides: TGTGCCGGCAGGGGGCTAGGCAATCAGCCCCAGCATTTT. Protein sequence: CAGRGLGNQPQHF. This chain uses TRBV2 with TRBJ1-5, with 8 bases aligning to TRBD1. The CDR3 contains 13 residues. The germline gives CDR1 SNHLY, CDR2 FYNNEI.

This sequence joins TRBV6-5 and TRBJ2-7; either TRBD1 or TRBD2 may supply D (6 bases each). The CDR3 runs 14 residues. V was clipped by 7 bases and J by 5 bases, with 18 bases between them. CDR1 and CDR2 (germline): MNHEY, SVGAGI. DNA of the CDR3: TGTGCCAGCATCAAGTCCCCGGGGGACAACGAGCAGTACTTC. It translates to CASIKSPGDNEQYF.

The rearrangement joins TRBV28 to TRBJ1-2, with 9 nucleotides matching TRBD1. CDR3 length equals 15 residues. Germline V lookup: CDR1 MDHEN, CDR2 SYDVKM. Trimming cost V 3 bases and J 7 bases; bases outside gene matches: 9. The CDR3 DNA is TGTGCCAGCAGTTTGTCACAGGGGGCGTCTGGTGGCTACACCTTC. Its translation: CASSLSQGASGGYTF.

With regard to this clone: Other DNA sequences of this sample code for an identical CDR3. This rearrangement joins TRBV5-1 to TRBJ2-7; D perhaps matches TRBD1 (6 bases). CDR3 length: 14 residues. Germline V gene data show CDR1 as SGHRS and CDR2 as YFSETQ. V gave up 0 bases and J gave up 4 bases, with 11 bases separating them. CDR3 residues: CASSLGGQGYEQYF. As DNA, the CDR3 is TGCGCCAGCAGCTTGGGAGGTCAGGGGTACGAGCAGTACTTC.

The chain links TRBV29-1 to TRBJ2-1; no definite D call. The V gene's germline CDR1 is SQVTM and CDR2 ANQGSEA. Deletions cut 4 bases from V and 1 base from J, with 8 bases between. CDR3 length: 13 amino acids. The CDR3 sequence is CSVARLSYNEQFF. CDR3 nucleotide sequence: TGCAGCGTTGCTAGGCTGTCCTACAATGAGCAGTTCTTC.

In this sample, this clone turned up a few times. In the same sample, other DNA sequences code for this CDR3. V usage is TRBV5-1 and J usage is TRBJ1-4; the D is unclear. Between the trimmed V and J ends, which lost 1 base and 5 bases, there was a span of 3 bases. CDR3 length equals 12 residues. Looked up from germline, CDR1 is SGHRS and CDR2 is YFSETQ. CDR3 nucleotides: TGCGCCAGCAGCTTGACCAATGAAAAACTGTTTTTT. Translated: CASSLTNEKLFF.

J is TRBJ2-1 and V is TRBV6-1, with 8 bases fitting TRBD2. The germline V gene has CDR1 MNHNS and CDR2 SASEGT. The CDR3 contains 17 residues. V dropped 2 bases and J dropped 4; count of bases not matched to a gene: 10. In DNA form, the CDR3 reads TGTGCCAGCAGTGAATTCAGGTCGACTAGCGCGTACAATGAGCAGTTCTTC. Translating gives CASSEFRSTSAYNEQFF.

The chain has TRBV10-3 and TRBJ2-2, with a tentative D call TRBD2 (5 bases). CDR1 is ENHRY and CDR2 is SYGVKD in the germline V gene. Deletions cut 5 bases from V and 8 bases from J, with 9 bases between. The CDR3 is 12 residues long. For the CDR3, the DNA is TGTGCCATCAGTCTAACTAGTGGGGAGCTGTTTTTT. It is translated as CAISLTSGELFF.

The rearrangement uses TRBV5-1 and TRBJ2-5, with 9 positions matching TRBD2. Germline CDR1 is SGHRS and CDR2 is YFSETQ. Trimming at V came to 0 bases and at J to 2 bases, leaving 8 bases not matched to a gene. The CDR3 has 17 amino acids. The CDR3 here is CASSLALAGILQETQYF. The DNA for the CDR3 is TGCGCCAGCAGCTTGGCCCTAGCGGGGATCCTACAAGAGACCCAGTACTTC.

Regarding this clone: Different DNA sequences within this sample yield the same CDR3. V usage is TRBV5-1 and J usage is TRBJ1-1; D is uncertain. Trimming pared 0 bases from V and 0 bases from J, leaving 6 bases between. In germline, CDR1 is SGHRS, CDR2 YFSETQ. The CDR3 consists of 14 residues. CDR3 residues: CASSLEFLNTEAFF. The CDR3 region has the DNA TGCGCCAGCAGCTTGGAGTTTCTGAACACTGAAGCTTTCTTT.

V usage is TRBV9 and J usage is TRBJ2-3; D might be TRBD1 (5 bases). The CDR3 covers 16 residues. CDR1 and CDR2 (germline): SGDLS, YYNGEE. Trimming left V 3 bases short and J 7 bases short, with 21 bases between. The CDR3 bases are TGTGCCAGCAGCGCCCAGGATTCCCTGGGGCAGCATACGCAGTATTTT. This encodes CASSAQDSLGQHTQYF.

The CDR3 region is CASSPRPVDNSPLHF. CDR3 DNA: TGTGCCAGCAGCCCACGGCCAGTCGATAATTCACCCCTCCACTTT. J is TRBJ1-6 and V is TRBV7-9, with D hard to call. Germline assignment: CDR1 SEHNR and CDR2 FQNEAQ (reference sequence). CDR3 length: 15 amino acids. Between the trimmed V and J ends, which lost 5 bases and 5 bases, there was a span of 13 bases.

The CDR3 sequence: CASSPRLASGAHNEQFF. The CDR3 region has the DNA TGCGCCAGCAGCCCGAGACTTGCTAGCGGGGCTCACAATGAGCAGTTCTTC. The chain is built from TRBV5-1 and TRBJ2-1; the match to TRBD2 covers 9 bases. Germline lookup yields CDR1 SGHRS and CDR2 YFSETQ. V dropped 4 bases and J dropped 5; count of bases not matched to a gene: 13. The CDR3 length is 17 residues.

This clone is a singleton in its sample. The chain employs TRBV7-2 and TRBJ1-1; D gene ambiguous. Germline V gene sequence: CDR1 SGHTA, CDR2 FQGNSA. V was cut by 1 base and J by 1 base, with 10 bases left in between. The CDR3 consists of 15 residues. Here the CDR3 reads CASSLVPTTNTEAFF. The DNA for the CDR3 is TGTGCCAGCAGCTTAGTCCCCACAACGAACACTGAAGCTTTCTTT.

The V call is TRBV7-6, the J call TRBJ1-2, with 7 bases aligning to TRBD1. Germline loops: CDR1 SGHVS, CDR2 FNYEAQ. The CDR3 has 13 residues. Trimming removed 4 bases from V and 4 bases from J; junction bases left unmatched: 3. The CDR3 is CASSSGQFYGYTF. The DNA of the CDR3 is TGTGCCAGCAGCTCGGGACAGTTCTATGGCTACACCTTC. Combining the CDR3 with reference TRBV7-6 and TRBJ1-2 gives the whole variable domain GAGVSQSPRYKVTKRGQDVALRCDPISGHVSLYWYRQALGQGPEFLTYFNYEAQQDKSGLPNDRFSAERPEGSISTLTIQRTEQRDSAMYRCASSSGQFYGYTFGSGTRLTVV.

In this sample, this clone turned up once. In the same sample, other DNA sequences code for this CDR3. The chain couples TRBV9 to TRBJ2-3, with no clear D. The CDR3 is made up of 13 amino acids. In germline, CDR1 is SGDLS, CDR2 YYNGEE. V was trimmed by 0 bases and J by 6 bases, leaving 8 bases between them. CDR3: CASSVVSVDTQYF. CDR3 DNA: TGTGCCAGCAGCGTAGTCTCTGTGGATACGCAGTATTTT.